The 25 T cell receptor beta chains given below trace back to one sample, sequenced in a study of blood T cell repertoires in COVID-19. Measured with immunoSEQ multiplex PCR; TCRdb has only the in-frame clones, and not every one. Of 150,000 to 250,000 clones in the sample, around 90% were seen once. The sample was PBMCs or T cells enriched from blood (not recorded which). Receptor source: a woman aged 25 to 39 who had recovered from COVID-19.

J is TRBJ2-5 and V is TRBV14; 7 positions agree with TRBD2. Germline assignment: CDR1 SGHDN and CDR2 FVKESK. CDR3 length: 16 amino acids. V was pared by 4 bases and J by 4 bases, with 12 bases of the junction left unmatched. CDR3 residues: CASSPTPELARETQYF. The CDR3 nucleotides read TGTGCCAGCAGCCCGACCCCCGAACTAGCGCGAGAGACCCAGTACTTC.

This chain joins TRBV18 and TRBJ2-7; TRBD1 agrees at 11 bases. CDR3 length: 15 amino acids. CDR1 is KGHSH, CDR2 LQKENI, per germline. Trimming cost V 1 base and J 4 bases; bases outside gene matches: 3. Written as DNA, the CDR3 is TGTGCCAGCTCACCACGGACAGGGGGCAGGTACGAGCAGTACTTC. It translates to CASSPRTGGRYEQYF.

V and J are TRBV19 and TRBJ2-3; D is unresolved. V lost 1 base to trimming and J lost 0 bases, with 17 bases between them. CDR1 is LNHDA and CDR2 is SQIVND in the germline V gene (reference sequence). CDR3 length: 18 amino acids. CDR3 sequence: CASSIGVFGSSSTDTQYF. Here the CDR3 DNA reads TGTGCCAGTAGTATAGGGGTATTTGGTAGCTCTAGCACAGATACGCAGTATTTT. Filled out from reference TRBV19 and TRBJ2-3, the complete variable domain reads DGGITQSPKYLFRKEGQNVTLSCEQNLNHDAMYWYRQDPGQGLRLIYYSQIVNDFQKGDIAEGYSVSREKKESFPLTVTSAQKNPTAFYLCASSIGVFGSSSTDTQYFGPGTRLTVL.

The rearrangement uses TRBV9 and TRBJ2-3, with a tentative D call TRBD2 (7 bases). This CDR3 contains 16 residues. The germline V and J ends were trimmed by 0 bases and 7 bases, with 18 bases remaining between them. Germline V gene data show CDR1 as SGDLS and CDR2 as YYNGEE. This chain's CDR3 is CASSVGGGAGLNTQYF. For the CDR3, the DNA is TGTGCCAGCAGCGTAGGTGGGGGGGCAGGGTTAAATACGCAGTATTTT.

V and J are TRBV30 and TRBJ1-2, with 9 bases matching TRBD1. V shed 7 bases and J 8 bases; nucleotides not matched to a gene: 14. CDR1 GTSNPN and CDR2 SVGIG come from the germline V gene (reference sequence). This CDR3 is 14 amino acids long. In nucleotides, the CDR3 is TGTGCCTATACGCTGTCTGGGACAGGGAAAGGCTACACCTTC. Translated, it gives CAYTLSGTGKGYTF. Drawing the rest from reference TRBV30 and TRBJ1-2, the complete variable domain is SQTIHQWPATLVQPVGSPLSLECTVEGTSNPNLYWYRQAAGRGLQLLFYSVGIGQISSEVPQNLSASRPQDRQFILSSKKLLLSDSGFYLCAYTLSGTGKGYTFGSGTRLTVV.

This clone appeared once. The chain is built from TRBV6-5 and TRBJ2-6; D not resolved. Germline V gene sequence: CDR1 MNHEY, CDR2 SVGAGI. This CDR3 has 14 residues. The ends were cut back, 6 bases at V and 2 bases at J, with 8 bases in the middle. Here the CDR3 DNA reads TGTGCCAGCAGATTAGTTACTGGGGCCAACGTCCTGACTTTC. Protein: CASRLVTGANVLTF.

This chain links TRBV11-3 with TRBJ1-2, with no clear D. The ends were cut back, 4 bases at V and 5 bases at J, with 8 bases in the middle. This CDR3 has 12 residues. Per germline, CDR1 SGHNT and CDR2 YENEEA. The CDR3 protein is CASSSYTYGYTF. The DNA of the CDR3 is TGTGCCAGCAGCTCGTACACGTATGGCTACACCTTC.

The chain employs TRBV20-1 and TRBJ2-7, with 10 bases that match TRBD2. Germline V lookup: CDR1 DFQATT, CDR2 SNEGSKA (reference sequence). There are 17 residues in the CDR3. Losses at the gene ends were 3 bases for V and 0 bases for J; bases not matched to a gene: 11. The CDR3 region has the DNA TGCAGTGCTAGTAACTCCCGGCTAGCGGGGGCCTCCTACGAGCAGTACTTC. Its protein product is CSASNSRLAGASYEQYF.

The chain carries TRBV9 and TRBJ1-2; TRBD1 agrees at 11 bases. Losses at the gene ends were 3 bases for V and 6 bases for J; bases not matched to a gene: 10. The CDR3 contains 16 residues. From germline, CDR1 is SGDLS and CDR2 YYNGEE. The CDR3, as DNA: TGTGCCAGCAGCGGACTTAGGGGACAGGGGGTCAATGGCTACACCTTC. It yields the protein CASSGLRGQGVNGYTF. Drawing the rest from reference TRBV9 and TRBJ1-2, the complete variable domain is DSGVTQTPKHLITATGQRVTLRCSPRSGDLSVYWYQQSLDQGLQFLIQYYNGEERAKGNILERFSAQQFPDLHSELNLSSLELGDSALYFCASSGLRGQGVNGYTFGSGTRLTVV.

Note on this clone: Other DNA sequences in the same sample also yield this CDR3. The chain has TRBV12-3 or TRBV12-4 and TRBJ1-5; D is possibly TRBD1 (5 bases). Trimming left V 5 bases short and J 6 bases short, with 11 bases between. The CDR3 runs 13 residues. CDR3 bases: TGTGCCAGCAGTCTGCAGGGTGGTCAGCCCCAGCATTTT. This sequence encodes CASSLQGGQPQHF.

In this sample, this clone turned up once. The rearrangement joins TRBV15 to TRBJ2-7; possible D gene TRBD2, 6 bases. The ends were cut back, 5 bases at V and 3 bases at J, with 17 bases in the middle. Germline lookup yields CDR1 LNHNV and CDR2 YYDKDF (reference sequence). The CDR3 has 15 amino acids. The CDR3 DNA reads TGTGCCACCAGCTCCTACCCGGGAGACGTCTACGAGCAGTACTTC. Protein product: CATSSYPGDVYEQYF. Combining the CDR3 with reference TRBV15 and TRBJ2-7 gives the whole variable domain DAMVIQNPRYQVTQFGKPVTLSCSQTLNHNVMYWYQQKSSQAPKLLFHYYDKDFNNEADTPDNFQSRRPNTSFCFLDIRSPGLGDTAMYLCATSSYPGDVYEQYFGPGTRLTVT.

The chain joins TRBV7-9 to TRBJ1-2, with D perhaps TRBD1 (5 bases). The CDR3 contains 12 residues. Trimming left V 3 bases short and J 7 bases short, with 9 bases between. Germline CDR1 and CDR2: SEHNR and FQNEAQ (reference sequence). CDR3 residues: CASSFGGSGYTF. CDR3 bases: TGTGCCAGCAGCTTTGGGGGGTCTGGCTACACCTTC.

This chain's CDR3 is CASRHPFRVNGYTF. In DNA, the CDR3 is TGCGCCAGCAGACACCCATTCAGGGTTAACGGCTACACCTTC. The chain combines TRBV4-1 with TRBJ1-2; D might be TRBD1 (5 bases). The CDR3 is made up of 14 amino acids. With 6 bases removed from V and 8 bases from J, the gap between germline ends came to 19 bases. In germline, CDR1 is MGHRA, CDR2 YSYEKL.

The chain is built from TRBV7-9 and TRBJ2-1; no clear D gene. The CDR3 totals 16 residues. Looked up from germline, CDR1 is SEHNR and CDR2 is FQNEAQ (reference sequence). V was cut by 5 bases and J by 0 bases, with 14 bases left in between. In DNA form, the CDR3 reads TGTGCCAGCAGCCTAACCCTCTATAGCTCCTACAATGAGCAGTTCTTC. It is translated as CASSLTLYSSYNEQFF. The whole variable domain, remainder taken from reference TRBV7-9 and TRBJ2-1, is DTGVSQNPRHKITKRGQNVTFRCDPISEHNRLYWYRQTLGQGPEFLTYFQNEAQLEKSRLLSDRFSAERPKGSFSTLEIQRTEQGDSAMYLCASSLTLYSSYNEQFFGPGTRLTVL.

The chain joins TRBV3-1 (or the pseudogene TRBV3-2) to TRBJ2-1; 9 nucleotides line up with TRBD1. Germline V gene lookup returns CDR1 LGHDT and CDR2 YNNKEL (reference sequence). CDR3 length: 16 residues. Unmatched junction bases numbered 6, after V lost 4 bases and J lost 2 bases. CDR3 residues: CASSRSGTGTYNEQFF. The DNA for the CDR3 is TGTGCCAGCAGCCGATCCGGGACAGGGACCTACAATGAGCAGTTCTTC.

This chain joins TRBV5-1 and TRBJ1-3; D remains ambiguous. The V gene's germline CDR1 is SGHRS and CDR2 YFSETQ. The length of the CDR3 is 15 residues. Trimming removed 3 bases at V and 2 bases at J, with 12 bases between. CDR3 residues: CASSYDGRAGNTIYF. CDR3 coding DNA: TGCGCCAGCAGCTACGACGGGAGGGCTGGAAACACCATATATTTT.

The CDR3 here is CASSLGVAGGPSSYNEQFF. In DNA, the CDR3 is TGTGCCAGCAGCTTAGGAGTAGCGGGAGGCCCAAGCTCCTACAATGAGCAGTTCTTC. The chain combines TRBV11-3 with TRBJ2-1, with 10 bases lining up with TRBD2. V dropped 1 base and J dropped 0; count of bases not matched to a gene: 9. This CDR3 is 19 amino acids long. Germline V CDR1 and CDR2: SGHNT, YENEEA.

The chain joins TRBV11-3 to TRBJ2-2; maybe TRBD2 (5 bases). V was trimmed by 3 bases and J by 5 bases, leaving 13 bases between them. CDR3 length equals 15 residues. Germline V lookup: CDR1 SGHNT, CDR2 YENEEA. CDR3 sequence reads: CASSFRRGRTGELFF. The CDR3, as DNA: TGTGCCAGCAGCTTTCGCCGGGGTCGGACCGGGGAGCTGTTTTTT. The variable domain in full, with the rest retrieved from reference TRBV11-3 and TRBJ2-2, is EAGVVQSPRYKIIEKKQPVAFWCNPISGHNTLYWYLQNLGQGPELLIRYENEEAVDDSQLPKDRFSAERLKGVDSTLKIQPAELGDSAVYLCASSFRRGRTGELFFGEGSRLTVL.

The CDR3 reads CASSGQGSRYGYTF. The CDR3 DNA reads TGTGCCAGCAGCGGACAGGGCTCTCGGTATGGCTACACCTTC. The V gene is TRBV9, the J gene TRBJ1-2, with 7 nucleotides matching TRBD1. The J segment lost 5 bases and the V segment lost 3 bases, leaving 7 bases of the junction unmatched. The CDR3 covers 14 residues. Germline V gene lookup returns CDR1 SGDLS and CDR2 YYNGEE.

The chain combines TRBV10-1 with TRBJ2-5, with D tentatively TRBD2 (6 bases). V lost 6 bases to trimming and J lost 6 bases, with 20 bases between them. CDR1 WNHNN and CDR2 SYGVQD come from the germline V gene (reference sequence). There are 15 residues in the CDR3. The CDR3 is CASRENLSRGKTQYF. The CDR3 nucleotides are TGCGCCAGCAGGGAAAACCTATCCCGGGGGAAGACCCAGTACTTC.

The chain carries TRBV7-8 and TRBJ1-1; weak D call: TRBD1 (5 bases). CDR3 length: 13 amino acids. V dropped 5 bases and J dropped 5 bases, with 12 bases sitting between them. Germline V gene sequence: CDR1 SGHVS, CDR2 FQNEAQ. CDR3 sequence: CASSPRGETEAFF. DNA of the CDR3: TGTGCCAGCAGCCCTCGGGGGGAAACTGAAGCTTTCTTT.

Only one count was recorded for this clone. The chain joins TRBV19 to TRBJ2-1, with TRBD2 as a possible D gene (6 bases). CDR3 size: 14 residues. Germline V gives CDR1 LNHDA, CDR2 SQIVND (reference sequence). Trimming stripped 5 bases from V and 10 bases from J, with 18 bases between. This chain's CDR3 is CASSDSGLASEQFF. The CDR3 coding sequence is TGTGCCAGTAGTGACTCGGGACTCGCCTCGGAGCAGTTCTTC.

This rearrangement joins TRBV7-3 to TRBJ2-7, with D perhaps matching TRBD2 (7 bases). CDR1 SGHTA and CDR2 FQGTGA come from the germline V gene. Trimming removed 5 bases at V and 6 bases at J, with 23 bases between. This CDR3 is built from 16 residues. This chain's CDR3 is CASSRFPGGGSSEQYF. The CDR3 DNA is TGTGCCAGCAGCCGATTCCCGGGGGGCGGGAGCTCCGAGCAGTACTTC.

The rearrangement links TRBV7-2 to TRBJ2-2; weak D call: TRBD1 (5 bases). Germline CDR1 reads SGHTA; CDR2 reads FQGNSA. The CDR3 is 14 amino acids. V lost 5 bases, J lost 3 bases, and 10 bases lay in between. CDR3: CASSPQGDTGELFF. The CDR3 DNA sequence: TGTGCCAGCAGCCCCCAGGGTGACACCGGGGAGCTGTTTTTT. The whole variable domain, remainder taken from reference TRBV7-2 and TRBJ2-2, is GAGVSQSPSNKVTEKGKDVELRCDPISGHTALYWYRQSLGQGLEFLIYFQGNSAPDKSGLPSDRFSAERTGGSVSTLTIQRTQQEDSAVYLCASSPQGDTGELFFGEGSRLTVL.

This clone was observed a handful of times. An end of the junction does not agree with germline; a read error may underlie this. V usage is TRBV15 and J usage is TRBJ2-1, with TRBD1 matching over 8 bases. This CDR3 comprises 20 residues. In germline, CDR1 is LNHNV, CDR2 YYDKDF (reference sequence). The CDR3 DNA is TGTGCCACCAGCGGAGACACCGGGACAGGTAACGTTGGATCCTACAATGAGCAGTTCTTC. It yields the protein CATSGDTGTGNVGSYNEQFF.